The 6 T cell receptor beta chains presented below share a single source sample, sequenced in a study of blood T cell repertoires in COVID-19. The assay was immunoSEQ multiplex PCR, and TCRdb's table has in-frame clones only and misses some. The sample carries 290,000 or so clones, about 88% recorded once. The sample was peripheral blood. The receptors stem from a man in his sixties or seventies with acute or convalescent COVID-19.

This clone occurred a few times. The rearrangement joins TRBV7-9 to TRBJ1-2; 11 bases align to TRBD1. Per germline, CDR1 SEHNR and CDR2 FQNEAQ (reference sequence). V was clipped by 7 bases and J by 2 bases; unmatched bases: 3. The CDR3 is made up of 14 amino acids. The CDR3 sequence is CASTRTGGNYGYTF. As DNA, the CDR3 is TGTGCCAGCACCAGGACAGGGGGCAACTATGGCTACACCTTC.

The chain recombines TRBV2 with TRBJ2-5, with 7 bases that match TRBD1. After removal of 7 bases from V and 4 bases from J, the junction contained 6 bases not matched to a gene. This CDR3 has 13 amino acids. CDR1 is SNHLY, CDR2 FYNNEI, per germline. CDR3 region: CASTSTGRETQYF. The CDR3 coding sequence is TGTGCCAGCACTTCGACAGGGAGAGAGACCCAGTACTTC.

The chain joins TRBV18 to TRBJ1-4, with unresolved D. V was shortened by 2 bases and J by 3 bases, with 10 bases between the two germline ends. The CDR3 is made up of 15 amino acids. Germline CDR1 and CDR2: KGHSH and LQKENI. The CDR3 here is CASSPAVAPNEKLFF. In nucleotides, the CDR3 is TGTGCCAGCTCACCAGCTGTGGCACCTAATGAAAAACTGTTTTTT. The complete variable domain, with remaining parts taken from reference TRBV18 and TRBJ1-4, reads NAGVMQNPRHLVRRRGQEARLRCSPMKGHSHVYWYRQLPEEGLKFMVYLQKENIIDESGMPKERFSAEFPKEGPSILRIQQVVRGDSAAYFCASSPAVAPNEKLFFGSGTQLSVL.

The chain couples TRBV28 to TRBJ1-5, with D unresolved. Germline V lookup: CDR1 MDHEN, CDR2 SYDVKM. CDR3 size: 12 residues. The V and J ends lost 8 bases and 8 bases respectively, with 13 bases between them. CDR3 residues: CASSLAEEPQHF. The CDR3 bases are TGTGCCAGCTCCCTGGCTGAGGAGCCCCAGCATTTT.

CDR3 sequence (DNA): TGTGCCAGCAGCTTAGTACGGGGGAAGAGTGGCTACACCTTC. Translation gives CASSLVRGKSGYTF. The gene calls are TRBV7-9 and TRBJ1-2; tentative D call: TRBD1 (5 bases). Germline loops: CDR1 SEHNR, CDR2 FQNEAQ (reference sequence). Trimming left V 1 base short and J 7 bases short, with 13 bases between. This CDR3 is built from 14 residues.

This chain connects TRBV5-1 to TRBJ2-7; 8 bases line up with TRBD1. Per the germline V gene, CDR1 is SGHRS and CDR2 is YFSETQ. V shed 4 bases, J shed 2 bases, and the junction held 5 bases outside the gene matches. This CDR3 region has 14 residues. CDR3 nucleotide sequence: TGCGCCAGCAGCCCGCGACAGGGGACCTACGAGCAGTACTTC. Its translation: CASSPRQGTYEQYF.